The 27 T cell receptor beta chains in this list originate from one sample, sequenced in a study of early T cells in non-severe SARS-CoV-2 infection (dated by TCRdb to about 2021). The library was obtained by 5' RACE. Sequencer: NextSeq 500. TCRdb trimmed public reads at Q25 via fastp, called clones via MiXCR and kept in-frame beta chains. Rows are unified per CDR3 protein, each entry keeping the most common DNA and genes. The sample data list tens of thousands of distinct CDR3 sequences, and 9% to 14% of these were observed just once. Less than 3% of the sample is in the top ten clones. Source material: whole blood. These receptors were obtained from an adult who was a healthcare worker with PCR-confirmed SARS-CoV-2 infection or an uninfected control (not recorded which).

The rearrangement joins TRBV27 to TRBJ2-7; TRBD1 agrees at 8 bases. CDR3 length: 16 amino acids. The trim removed 5 bases at V and 4 bases at J, leaving 13 bases unmatched. Germline CDR1 MNHEY, CDR2 SMNVEV (reference sequence). CDR3 amino acids: CASSTRWTGTGYEQYF. CDR3 in DNA: TGTGCCAGCAGTACAAGATGGACAGGGACGGGATACGAGCAGTACTTC.

The chain recombines TRBV5-1 with TRBJ2-1; TRBD2 matches at 9 bases. Trimming cost V 3 bases and J 8 bases; bases outside gene matches: 9. Per germline, CDR1 SGHRS and CDR2 YFSETQ. The CDR3 extends over 15 amino acids. CDR3 protein: CASSSGLALGDEQFF. CDR3 DNA: TGCGCCAGCAGCTCCGGACTAGCGCTTGGCGATGAGCAGTTCTTC.

There are a few counts of this clonotype. The chain couples TRBV12-3 or TRBV12-4 to TRBJ2-3, with D perhaps being TRBD1 or TRBD2 (6 bases each). The CDR3 runs to 15 residues. V shed 8 bases and J shed 3 bases, with 18 bases lying between them. The CDR3 loop reads CASRKQGGQTDTQYF. DNA for the CDR3: TGTGCCAGCCGGAAACAGGGAGGTCAGACAGATACGCAGTATTTT.

This clonotype was recorded a few times. This rearrangement joins TRBV28 to TRBJ1-6; maybe TRBD1 (5 bases). V lost 2 bases and J 5 bases, leaving 19 bases between the germline ends. The CDR3 has 18 amino acids. The germline gives CDR1 MDHEN, CDR2 SYDVKM. Here the CDR3 DNA reads TGTGCCAGCAGTTTAAGTTTGGGACCGAGTCCGAATAATTCACCCCTCCACTTT. It is translated as CASSLSLGPSPNNSPLHF.

This chain joins TRBV7-9 and TRBJ1-2, with a possible D match to TRBD1 (5 bases). The CDR3 covers 13 residues. Trimming cost V 3 bases and J 4 bases, with 9 bases left between them. Germline CDR1 reads SEHNR; CDR2 reads FQNEAQ (reference sequence). The CDR3 reads CASSLGTSYGYTF. The CDR3 DNA follows: TGTGCCAGCAGCTTGGGGACGTCCTATGGCTACACCTTC.

Many counts were recorded for this clonotype. The DNA for the CDR3 is TGTGCCAGTAGTCCATCCCGTGGGACAGGACCCGACAATGAGCAGTTCTTC. Its translation is CASSPSRGTGPDNEQFF. V is TRBV19 and J is TRBJ2-1; TRBD1 matches 8 bases. V lost 5 bases and J lost 5; bases outside the gene matches: 14. From germline, CDR1 is LNHDA and CDR2 SQIVND (reference sequence). This CDR3 is built from 17 residues.

This clonotype was seen only a few times. The CDR3 here is CASSSERGGRKTQYF. CDR3 nucleotide sequence: TGTGCCAGCAGCTCCGAGCGGGGAGGAAGGAAGACCCAGTACTTC. The chain couples TRBV6-2 or TRBV6-3 to TRBJ2-5, with 7 positions matching TRBD2. The germline V gene encodes CDR1 MNHEY and CDR2 SVGEGT. The junction had 13 bases not matched to a gene; V was cut back by 6 bases and J by 6 bases. This CDR3 is 15 amino acids long.

This clonotype was recorded at least ten times. The genes are TRBV10-3 and TRBJ2-3; no clear D. Germline CDR1 and CDR2: ENHRY and SYGVKD. Between the trimmed V and J ends, which lost 2 bases and 0 bases, there was a span of 9 bases. CDR3 size: 15 residues. CDR3 region: CAISEGTSSTDTQYF. Written as DNA, the CDR3 is TGTGCCATCAGTGAGGGTACATCTAGCACAGATACGCAGTATTTT.

The chain couples TRBV9 to TRBJ2-6; D remains ambiguous. Trimming removed 1 base at V and 0 bases at J, with 5 bases between. Per germline, CDR1 SGDLS and CDR2 YYNGEE. This CDR3 is built from 15 residues. The CDR3: CASSVISSGANVLTF. The CDR3 region has the DNA TGTGCCAGCAGCGTAATAAGCTCTGGGGCCAACGTCCTGACTTTC.

The rearrangement uses TRBV6-5 and TRBJ2-1, with 13 bases that match TRBD2. V lost 4 bases to trimming and J lost 6 bases; unmatched junction nucleotides: 3. The CDR3 extends over 15 amino acids. Looked up from germline, CDR1 is MNHEY and CDR2 is SVGAGI. CDR3 protein: CASSWGLAGSNEQFF. The CDR3 nucleotides are TGTGCCAGCAGTTGGGGACTAGCGGGAAGCAATGAGCAGTTCTTC.

This clonotype was detected many times. The V and J genes are TRBV20-1 and TRBJ2-1; 12 nucleotides line up with TRBD2. Looked up from germline, CDR1 is DFQATT and CDR2 is SNEGSKA (reference sequence). The V gene end was trimmed by 5 bases and the J gene end by 9 bases; junction bases not matched to a gene: 11. This CDR3 comprises 15 residues. CDR3 sequence reads: CSAPYPSGRATEQFF. Written as DNA, the CDR3 is TGCAGTGCTCCCTACCCTAGCGGGAGGGCCACTGAGCAGTTCTTC.

The chain has TRBV29-1 and TRBJ2-1, with 10 bases matching TRBD1. Germline CDR1 SQVTM, CDR2 ANQGSEA. This CDR3 is built from 14 residues. V was clipped by 6 bases and J by 4 bases; unmatched bases: 6. The CDR3 is CSVIRQGAYNEQFF. The CDR3 nucleotides are TGCAGCGTAATCCGACAGGGGGCATACAATGAGCAGTTCTTC.

This chain joins TRBV5-1 and TRBJ2-1, with 11 nucleotides matching TRBD1. The CDR3 is 15 residues long. Looked up from germline, CDR1 is SGHRS and CDR2 is YFSETQ. The V and J ends lost 2 bases and 6 bases, in that order; junction bases with no gene match: 4. DNA of the CDR3: TGCGCCAGCAGCTTCATGGGGACAGGGGGCAATGAGCAGTTCTTC. This codes for CASSFMGTGGNEQFF.

This clonotype was found many times. The chain recombines TRBV24-1 with TRBJ2-3, with 7 bases aligning to TRBD1. The CDR3 has 16 residues. V lost 4 bases and J lost 4; bases outside the gene matches: 10. Per germline, CDR1 KGHDR and CDR2 SFDVKD. CDR3 in amino acids: CATSEPDRLGPDTQYF. CDR3 nucleotides: TGTGCCACCAGTGAGCCGGACAGGTTGGGGCCAGATACGCAGTATTTT.

There are a few counts of this clonotype. The genes are TRBV20-1 and TRBJ2-1, with TRBD1 as a possible D gene (5 bases). This CDR3 contains 15 residues. Trimming cost V 0 bases and J 4 bases, with 13 bases left between them. Germline V gene lookup returns CDR1 DFQATT and CDR2 SNEGSKA (reference sequence). This CDR3 is CSARDPTGGYNEQFF. CDR3 nucleotide sequence: TGCAGTGCTAGAGATCCAACAGGCGGATACAATGAGCAGTTCTTC.

The chain uses TRBV5-6 and TRBJ1-5, with a possible D match to TRBD1 (5 bases). The CDR3 loop spans 16 amino acids. Germline lookup yields CDR1 SGHDT and CDR2 YYEEEE. Trimming removed 0 bases at V and 6 bases at J, with 16 bases between. The CDR3 DNA sequence: TGTGCCAGCAGCTTGGGTTGGGCGGGGACTATTCAGCCCCAGCATTTT. Its protein product is CASSLGWAGTIQPQHF.

In this sample, this clonotype turned up many times. The chain links TRBV6-6 to TRBJ1-5; D is ambiguous. CDR1 is MNHNY and CDR2 is SVGAGI in the germline V gene (reference sequence). The CDR3 is 11 residues long. With 9 bases removed from V and 7 bases from J, the gap between germline ends came to 10 bases. The CDR3 sequence: CASGRIQPQHF. The CDR3 region has the DNA TGTGCCAGTGGGAGGATCCAGCCCCAGCATTTT.

In this sample, this clonotype turned up many times. The genes are TRBV11-2 and TRBJ2-1; D not certain. Germline loops: CDR1 SGHAT, CDR2 FQNNGV. V lost 1 base and J 1 base, leaving 8 bases between the germline ends. CDR3 size: 15 residues. CDR3 region: CASSLGPGSYNEQFF. The CDR3 nucleotides are TGTGCCAGCAGCTTAGGTCCCGGATCCTACAATGAGCAGTTCTTC.

The CDR3 region has the DNA TGTGCCAGCAGCCAATGGCAAGGAGGGACTGAAGCTTTCTTT. It is translated as CASSQWQGGTEAFF. The chain is built from TRBV4-2 and TRBJ1-1; D is undetermined. The germline gives CDR1 LGHNA, CDR2 YNFKEQ. V was clipped by 2 bases and J by 5 bases, with 12 bases between them. This CDR3 is 14 amino acids long.

This clonotype has ten or more counts. The chain couples TRBV29-1 to TRBJ1-1, with 7 bases aligning to TRBD1. CDR3 length equals 13 residues. V lost 6 bases, J lost 0 bases, and 4 bases stayed unmatched. CDR1 is SQVTM and CDR2 is ANQGSEA in the germline V gene. In DNA form, the CDR3 reads TGCAGCGTCTCCGACAGGGTGAACACTGAAGCTTTCTTT. Translation gives CSVSDRVNTEAFF.

CDR3 coding DNA: TGTGCCAGCAGCGTAGCGTGGGGACTCGACCGCACAGATACGCAGTATTTT. Encoded protein: CASSVAWGLDRTDTQYF. The chain combines TRBV9 with TRBJ2-3, with D perhaps matching TRBD2 (6 bases). The CDR3 totals 17 residues. Trimming shortened V by 0 bases and J by 1 base, and 15 bases separated the two germline ends. Germline CDR1 is SGDLS and CDR2 is YYNGEE.

The rearrangement uses TRBV18 and TRBJ2-5; the D gene is possibly TRBD2 (5 bases). Germline loops: CDR1 KGHSH, CDR2 LQKENI. The CDR3 runs to 12 residues. Trimming shortened V by 3 bases and J by 3 bases, and 5 bases separated the two germline ends. The CDR3 DNA follows: TGTGCCAGCTCACCGAGGGAAGAGACCCAGTACTTC. It is translated as CASSPREETQYF.

This clonotype came up many times. This chain joins TRBV11-2 and TRBJ1-1; no definite D call. Per germline, CDR1 SGHAT and CDR2 FQNNGV. The V end was cut by 5 bases, the J end by 11 bases, with 12 bases between. The CDR3 spans 11 residues. CDR3 region: CASSLGFEAFF. CDR3 nucleotide sequence: TGTGCCAGCAGCCTAGGTTTTGAGGCTTTCTTT.

This clonotype was detected ten times or more. The genes are TRBV29-1 and TRBJ2-7; 8 positions match TRBD2. The V gene end was trimmed by 7 bases and the J gene end by 4 bases; junction bases not matched to a gene: 6. The CDR3 sequence is 12 residues long. Germline CDR1 and CDR2: SQVTM and ANQGSEA. Here the CDR3 DNA reads TGCAGCGCCCGTAGCGGGATATACGAGCAGTACTTC. It translates to CSARSGIYEQYF.

This clonotype was counted ten times or more. The V and J genes are TRBV7-9 and TRBJ1-4; D unresolved. Trimming cost V 4 bases and J 4 bases, with 10 bases left between them. Germline V gene sequence: CDR1 SEHNR, CDR2 FQNEAQ (reference sequence). This CDR3 region has 14 residues. The DNA for the CDR3 is TGTGCCAGCAGCTCACTCCGGCATAATGAAAAACTGTTTTTT. It translates to CASSSLRHNEKLFF.

Only a few counts were recorded for this clonotype. Being one base from a much bigger clone, this may be a read error. The J gene is TRBJ2-3, the V gene TRBV20-1; TRBD1 or TRBD2 may be the D gene (5 bases each). CDR1 is DFQATT, CDR2 SNEGSKA, per germline (reference sequence). This CDR3 region has 17 residues. CDR3 residues: CSVRDEGPTLGTDTQYF. CDR3 coding DNA: TGCAGTGTTAGAGATGAGGGGCCCACTCTTGGCACAGATACGCAGTATTTT.

The J gene is TRBJ1-3, the V gene TRBV28; no reliable D call. This CDR3 spans 15 amino acids. V shed 1 base and J shed 6 bases, with 13 bases lying between them. Germline V gene sequence: CDR1 MDHEN, CDR2 SYDVKM. CDR3 sequence: CASSLSALGENTIYF. The CDR3 DNA follows: TGTGCCAGCAGTTTATCGGCGCTAGGTGAAAACACCATATATTTT.